A selection of T cell receptor beta chains follows, all from one sample in a study of beta chain features in type 1 diabetes. The table came from immunoSEQ multiplex PCR; TCRdb's copy has only in-frame clones and leaves some out. The data hold 330,000 or so clones, with over 9.5% observed a single time. Specimen: naive CD4+ T cells from blood. These receptors originate from a woman aged 18 to 35 with type 1 diabetes. CDR3s include the opening cysteine and the closing phenylalanine or tryptophan. The order of the fields is CDR3 DNA, CDR3 protein, clone size, J gene, V gene, D gene. A D gene is named only where the DNA matches it firmly. The listing skips clone size in some rows; elsewhere it reads once, few, many or a size class.

cdr3_nt: TGTGCCAGCAGCCAAAGACAGGGAACTGAAAAACTGTTTTTT; cdr3_aa: CASSQRQGTEKLFF; clone_size: .; j_call: TRBJ1-4; v_call: TRBV5-4; d_call: TRBD1
cdr3_nt: TGCGCCAGCAGCCAAGGGGGTGGGGGGGAGCAGTTCTTC; cdr3_aa: CASSQGGGGEQFF; clone_size: .; j_call: TRBJ2-1; v_call: TRBV4-3; d_call: .
cdr3_nt: TGCGCCAGCAGCCAAGACCCGGGGGGTCGTGAAAAACTGTTTTTT; cdr3_aa: CASSQDPGGREKLFF; clone_size: .; j_call: TRBJ1-4; v_call: TRBV4-1; d_call: .
cdr3_nt: TGCGCCAGCAGCCAATATAAGGGGTTCGCCAGCTACAATGAGCAGTTCTTC; cdr3_aa: CASSQYKGFASYNEQFF; clone_size: few; j_call: TRBJ2-1; v_call: TRBV4-3; d_call: .
cdr3_nt: TGTGCCAGTAGTATTATGGGAGAGGCAGATACGCAGTATTTT; cdr3_aa: CASSIMGEADTQYF; clone_size: .; j_call: TRBJ2-3; v_call: TRBV19; d_call: .
cdr3_nt: TGTGCCAGCAGATCCGGGACAGCATCCTACGAGCAGTACTTC; cdr3_aa: CASRSGTASYEQYF; clone_size: few; j_call: TRBJ2-7; v_call: TRBV28; d_call: TRBD1
cdr3_nt: TGTGCCAGCTCCCCCAACCGGGACTCCTACGAGCAGTACTTC; cdr3_aa: CASSPNRDSYEQYF; clone_size: few; j_call: TRBJ2-7; v_call: TRBV18; d_call: .
cdr3_nt: TGCAGCGTACGGACACAGAGGAACTACGAGCAGTACTTC; cdr3_aa: CSVRTQRNYEQYF; clone_size: few; j_call: TRBJ2-7; v_call: TRBV29-1; d_call: .
cdr3_nt: TGTGCCAGCAGCCGGGGACTAGCGAAGAACAATGAGCAGTTCTTC; cdr3_aa: CASSRGLAKNNEQFF; clone_size: once; j_call: TRBJ2-1; v_call: TRBV7-2; d_call: TRBD2
cdr3_nt: TGTGCCAGCCGCGGACAGGGTGAGCAGTTCTTC; cdr3_aa: CASRGQGEQFF; clone_size: few; j_call: TRBJ2-1; v_call: TRBV16; d_call: TRBD1
cdr3_nt: TGTGCCAGCAGCCATGCAGGGGGGCGGGTCGGCCAGTACTTC; cdr3_aa: CASSHAGGRVGQYF; clone_size: few; j_call: TRBJ2-5; v_call: TRBV13; d_call: .
cdr3_nt: TGTGCCAGCAGCGTAGGCCCCACAGGGGGACGCCGCTACACCTTC; cdr3_aa: CASSVGPTGGRRYTF; clone_size: few; j_call: TRBJ1-2; v_call: TRBV9; d_call: TRBD1
cdr3_nt: TGTGCCAGCAGCTCCCGGACAGAAGAGACCCAGTACTTC; cdr3_aa: CASSSRTEETQYF; clone_size: .; j_call: TRBJ2-5; v_call: TRBV5-4; d_call: .
cdr3_nt: TGTGCCAGCAGTTTACGTAACAATGAGCAGTTCTTC; cdr3_aa: CASSLRNNEQFF; clone_size: few; j_call: TRBJ2-1; v_call: TRBV28; d_call: .
cdr3_nt: TGTGCCTGGAGTGTTCAGTCAAATCAGCCCCAGCATTTT; cdr3_aa: CAWSVQSNQPQHF; clone_size: few; j_call: TRBJ1-5; v_call: TRBV30; d_call: .
cdr3_nt: TGTGCCACGGGGGAGCGGGGGGGCAGTGAGCAGTTCTTC; cdr3_aa: CATGERGGSEQFF; clone_size: .; j_call: TRBJ2-1; v_call: TRBV11-3; d_call: TRBD2
cdr3_nt: TGTGCCAGCAGTTCGGGACAGGGCGGGACCCAGTACTTC; cdr3_aa: CASSSGQGGTQYF; clone_size: .; j_call: TRBJ2-5; v_call: TRBV2; d_call: TRBD1